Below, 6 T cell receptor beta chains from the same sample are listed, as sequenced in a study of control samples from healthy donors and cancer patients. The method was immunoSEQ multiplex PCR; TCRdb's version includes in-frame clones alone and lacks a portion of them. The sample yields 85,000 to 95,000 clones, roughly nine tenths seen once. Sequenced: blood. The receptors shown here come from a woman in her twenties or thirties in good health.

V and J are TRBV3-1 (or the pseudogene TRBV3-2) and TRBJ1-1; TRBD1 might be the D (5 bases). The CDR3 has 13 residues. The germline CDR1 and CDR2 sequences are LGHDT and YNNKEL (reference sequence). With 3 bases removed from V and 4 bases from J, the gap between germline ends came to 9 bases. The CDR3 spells CASSHDRATEAFF. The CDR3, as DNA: TGTGCCAGCAGCCACGACAGAGCCACTGAAGCTTTCTTT.

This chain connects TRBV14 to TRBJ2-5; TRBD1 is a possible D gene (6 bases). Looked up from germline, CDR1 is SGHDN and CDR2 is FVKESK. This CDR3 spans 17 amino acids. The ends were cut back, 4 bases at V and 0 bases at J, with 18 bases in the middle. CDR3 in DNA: TGTGCCAGCAGCCCAGTTGGGGGCAGTGTGTACCAAGAGACCCAGTACTTC. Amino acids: CASSPVGGSVYQETQYF.

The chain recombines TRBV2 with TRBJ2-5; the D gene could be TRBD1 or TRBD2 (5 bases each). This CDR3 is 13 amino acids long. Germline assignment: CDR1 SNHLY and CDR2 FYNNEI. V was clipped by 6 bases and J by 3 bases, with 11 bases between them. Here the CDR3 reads CASRPGLKETQYF. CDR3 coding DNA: TGTGCCAGCAGACCGGGGCTAAAAGAGACCCAGTACTTC.

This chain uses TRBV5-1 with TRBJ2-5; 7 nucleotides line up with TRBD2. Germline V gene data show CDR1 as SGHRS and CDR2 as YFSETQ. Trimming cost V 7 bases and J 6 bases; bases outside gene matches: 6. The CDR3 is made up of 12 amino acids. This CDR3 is CASSEGGKTQYF. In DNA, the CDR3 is TGCGCCAGCTCGGAGGGAGGGAAGACCCAGTACTTC.

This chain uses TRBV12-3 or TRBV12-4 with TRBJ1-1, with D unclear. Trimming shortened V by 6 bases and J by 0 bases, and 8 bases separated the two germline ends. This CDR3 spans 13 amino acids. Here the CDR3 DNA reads TGTGCCAGCAGCCGAAATGTGAACACTGAAGCTTTCTTT. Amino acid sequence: CASSRNVNTEAFF.

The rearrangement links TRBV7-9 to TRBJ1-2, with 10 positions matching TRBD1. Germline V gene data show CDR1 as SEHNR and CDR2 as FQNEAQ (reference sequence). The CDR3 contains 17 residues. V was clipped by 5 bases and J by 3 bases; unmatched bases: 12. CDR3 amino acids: CASSPPGQGKYDYGYTF. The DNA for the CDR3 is TGTGCCAGCAGCCCCCCGGGACAGGGGAAGTATGACTATGGCTACACCTTC.